The entry below gives a single T cell receptor beta chain sequence along with its context. What this receptor recognizes is not known. Qualities for individual bases were not recorded, and no much larger clone is one base off. This record comes from a study of blood T cell repertoires in COVID-19 (dated by TCRdb to the early 2020s). Study-wide context: Samples from collaborators originated in the United States, Italy and Spain and spanned both the acute and convalescent phases of COVID-19. Subjects who had been exposed to COVID-19, were actively infected with it, or had recovered from it provided the deeply sampled blood TCRbeta repertoires that made up the dataset. The material from the prospective study consisted of cDNA or gDNA derived from T cells, B-cell-depleted T cells, or PBMCs. The samples were drawn from the first 160 participants of the ongoing ImmuneRACE study and from over 950 subjects provided by 6 global collaborators. A freely available public database, intended as a resource for researchers studying the immune response to SARS-CoV-2, is where the repertoires were released. A de-identified subject ID, COVID-19 status, age in years and sex were almost always included in the sample metadata. Where available, HLA class I and class II types were obtained from metadata supplied by the sample provider rather than from assay-based typing. The research as a whole found: The quantity of clinical and demographic metadata differed by source and by participant and was supplied without curation.

Participants in the prospective study were aged roughly 18 to 89 years, lived in under 30 United States geographic areas, and enrolled through a virtual design. To assign participants to cohorts, the prospective study relied on clinical history that participants themselves reported in a screening survey and a study questionnaire. Recovered participants in ImmuneRACE Cohort 3 were defined as having two consecutive negative NP/OP PCR tests, clearance from a healthcare professional, or resolution of symptoms. Mobile phlebotomists in the prospective study collected whole blood, serum and a nasopharyngeal or oropharyngeal swab from every participant. Prospective study participants could optionally give additional blood draws and questionnaires over an approximately 2-month period. Prospective study blood samples were shipped either frozen or at room temperature before DNA extraction. TCRbeta CDR3 regions were amplified from genomic DNA by means of the immunoSEQ Assay, a bias-controlled multiplex PCR. From the authors' description of their analysis: The number of nucleated cells in each sample was estimated from the amplification of reference gene primers within the assay. To quantify the absolute abundance of each unique TCRbeta CDR3 rearrangement, sequence reads were collapsed and filtered. Productive Simpson clonality was computed per sample as the square root of Simpson's diversity index over productive rearrangements. The clones in this table, taken by TCRdb from immuneACCESS, are in-frame only. Not every clone is retained; where verified, under half of the shortfall comes from an unresolved V gene, and the cause of the rest is unknown. Clonal size and the V and J genes are those of that table, whereas D and trimming came from the DNA. The sample data list roughly 300,000 clones, and 87% of these were observed just once. The ten most abundant clones make up more than 1% of the sample.

CDR3 length: 14 amino acids, cysteine to phenylalanine. Only the CDR3 part of the read is kept: 42 bases, read in frame from the first base. After removal of 4 bases from V and 14 bases from J, the junction retains 11 bases not matched to a gene. CDR1 and CDR2 (SGHDN, FVKESK) derive from the germline V gene. This sequence was found in a woman in her twenties or thirties who had recovered from COVID-19. Material for sequencing was PBMCs or T cells enriched from blood (not recorded which). In this chain, TRBV14 is recombined with TRBJ1-6; 7 bases in the junction line up with TRBD1. Here is the DNA: TGTGCCAGCAGCCCGACAGGGAATTATGGGGCCCTCCACTTT. This yields the protein CASSPTGNYGALHF.